The 26 T cell receptor beta chains given below trace back to one sample, sequenced in a study of blood T cell repertoires in COVID-19. Assay: immunoSEQ multiplex PCR; the TCRdb copy retains only in-frame clones and omits some. The sample lists fewer than 200,000 clones, about 84% occurring once. Sequencing used peripheral blood. These receptors were collected from a human donor in a cohort sampled during active COVID-19.

V gene TRBV27 combines with J gene TRBJ1-2; maybe TRBD1 (5 bases). V lost 7 bases to trimming and J lost 4 bases, with 19 bases between them. Germline-derived CDR1 and CDR2 are MNHEY and SMNVEV (reference sequence). The CDR3 has 15 amino acids. The CDR3 DNA reads TGTGCCAGCAAACCGAATGACAGACCCTTCTATGGCTACACCTTC. Protein: CASKPNDRPFYGYTF.

The chain is built from TRBV6-2 or TRBV6-3 and TRBJ1-6; tentative D call: TRBD1 (5 bases). This CDR3 comprises 19 residues. In germline, CDR1 is MNHEY, CDR2 SVGEGT. The germline V and J ends were trimmed by 2 bases and 0 bases, with 17 bases remaining between them. The CDR3 DNA reads as TGTGCCAGCAGTTACGCTGGCAGGGAGGTGAGCTCCTATAATTCACCCCTCCACTTT. Translation gives CASSYAGREVSSYNSPLHF.

The rearrangement joins TRBV30 to TRBJ2-3; the D gene is possibly TRBD2 (6 bases). CDR1 and CDR2 (germline): GTSNPN, SVGIG (reference sequence). Trimming cost V 1 base and J 3 bases, with 8 bases left between them. The length of the CDR3 is 13 residues. The CDR3 sequence is CAWSGGGTDTQYF. DNA for the CDR3: TGTGCCTGGAGTGGTGGGGGGACAGATACGCAGTATTTT.

This clone was seen a few times. The J gene is TRBJ2-7, the V gene TRBV11-2; perhaps TRBD1 as D (6 bases). Trimming left V 6 bases short and J 3 bases short, with 18 bases between. The germline V gene encodes CDR1 SGHAT and CDR2 FQNNGV. The CDR3 contains 15 residues. This CDR3 is CASRLDSYSLYEQYF. The CDR3 DNA is TGTGCCAGCAGACTGGACAGTTATTCCCTCTACGAGCAGTACTTC.

The chain couples TRBV5-6 to TRBJ1-1; D is perhaps TRBD1 (6 bases). Trimming removed 4 bases from V and 1 base from J, with 11 bases in between. From germline, CDR1 is SGHDT and CDR2 YYEEEE. The CDR3 totals 14 residues. CDR3 in amino acids: CASSRGQSNTEAFF. Written as DNA, the CDR3 is TGTGCCAGCAGCCGTGGACAGTCGAACACTGAAGCTTTCTTT.

The chain has TRBV14 and TRBJ1-6; 10 bases line up with TRBD1. Germline values: CDR1 SGHDN, CDR2 FVKESK. The CDR3 is made up of 19 amino acids. J gave up 9 bases and V 4 bases, and 18 bases lay outside the gene matches. The CDR3, as DNA: TGTGCCAGCAGCCCCGGGACAGGGGTAACCTTACTGGGGGCTTCACCCCTCCACTTT. Translation: CASSPGTGVTLLGASPLHF.

The chain couples TRBV29-1 to TRBJ1-1; no reliable D call. This CDR3 has 10 amino acids. The V end was cut by 4 bases, the J end by 6 bases, with 6 bases between. Per germline, CDR1 SQVTM and CDR2 ANQGSEA. The chain's CDR3 is CSVAWPEAFF. In DNA, the CDR3 is TGCAGCGTTGCCTGGCCTGAAGCTTTCTTT.

The chain links TRBV5-1 to TRBJ2-7; 7 bases agree with TRBD1. The CDR3 spans 12 residues. The junction had 5 bases not matched to a gene; V was cut back by 9 bases and J by 2 bases. Germline V lookup: CDR1 SGHRS, CDR2 YFSETQ. CDR3 DNA: TGCGCCACCGGGGACAGCCCCTACGAGCAGTACTTC. Amino acids: CATGDSPYEQYF.

The chain couples TRBV2 to TRBJ1-2, with D unclear. Between the trimmed V and J ends, which lost 4 bases and 6 bases, there was a span of 6 bases. The CDR3 spans 11 residues. CDR1 and CDR2 from the germline V gene are SNHLY and FYNNEI. DNA of the CDR3: TGTGCCAGCAGTGGTAGCGATGGCTACACCTTC. It encodes CASSGSDGYTF.

V gene TRBV5-4 combines with J gene TRBJ1-1; a weak D match, TRBD1 (6 bases). From germline, CDR1 is SGHNT and CDR2 YYREEE (reference sequence). V lost 4 bases and J 3 bases, leaving 16 bases between the germline ends. CDR3 length: 15 residues. The CDR3 DNA follows: TGTGCCAGCAGCGGTGGGCGGCAGGGGCACACTGAAGCTTTCTTT. This codes for CASSGGRQGHTEAFF.

The chain has TRBV9 and TRBJ2-7, with 8 bases matching TRBD1. The trim removed 0 bases at V and 0 bases at J, leaving 5 bases unmatched. The length of the CDR3 is 16 residues. Germline CDR1 and CDR2: SGDLS and YYNGEE. DNA for the CDR3: TGTGCCAGCAGCGTAGGCGGGACAGGAGTCTCCTACGAGCAGTACTTC. As protein: CASSVGGTGVSYEQYF.

The V gene is TRBV19, the J gene TRBJ2-5, with 9 bases that match TRBD2. This CDR3 has 13 residues. Germline CDR1 LNHDA, CDR2 SQIVND (reference sequence). V shed 9 bases, J shed 3 bases, and the junction held 5 bases outside the gene matches. The CDR3 reads CASSGGTKETQYF. The CDR3 DNA reads TGTGCCAGCAGCGGGGGGACCAAAGAGACCCAGTACTTC.

This chain links TRBV5-1 with TRBJ2-7, with D possibly matching TRBD1 (5 bases). Germline V CDR1 and CDR2: SGHRS, YFSETQ. The CDR3 extends over 16 amino acids. Between the trimmed V and J ends, which lost 3 bases and 4 bases, there was a span of 20 bases. DNA of the CDR3: TGCGCCAGCAGCTCGGCTCCACCAGACAGAGATTACGAGCAGTACTTC. This codes for CASSSAPPDRDYEQYF.

V gene TRBV3-1 (or the pseudogene TRBV3-2) combines with J gene TRBJ1-1; 7 nucleotides line up with TRBD1. The V gene end was trimmed by 5 bases and the J gene end by 4 bases; junction bases not matched to a gene: 7. Per the germline V gene, CDR1 is LGHDT and CDR2 is YNNKEL (reference sequence). The CDR3 spans 14 residues. In DNA form, the CDR3 reads TGTGCCAGCAGCTCGTCCTACAGGGGCACTGAAGCTTTCTTT. Its translation: CASSSSYRGTEAFF.

The rearrangement uses TRBV7-9 and TRBJ2-3; 11 nucleotides line up with TRBD1. Germline V gene sequence: CDR1 SEHNR, CDR2 FQNEAQ (reference sequence). The trim removed 4 bases at V and 4 bases at J, leaving 7 bases unmatched. The CDR3 contains 16 residues. CDR3 nucleotides: TGTGCCAGCAGCTCGGGACAGGGGGTGGAGGCAGATACGCAGTATTTT. Translating it yields CASSSGQGVEADTQYF.

The rearrangement uses TRBV6-5 and TRBJ1-5; 12 bases align to TRBD1. The germline CDR1 and CDR2 sequences are MNHEY and SVGAGI. There are 15 residues in the CDR3. The V gene end was trimmed by 5 bases and the J gene end by 6 bases; junction bases not matched to a gene: 5. CDR3: CASSKGQGASQPQHF. The CDR3 region has the DNA TGTGCCAGCAGTAAGGGACAGGGGGCTAGTCAGCCCCAGCATTTT.

This chain joins TRBV19 and TRBJ1-1; weak D call: TRBD1 (5 bases). Germline V gives CDR1 LNHDA, CDR2 SQIVND (reference sequence). The ends were cut back, 2 bases at V and 2 bases at J, with 12 bases in the middle. The CDR3 runs 15 residues. The CDR3 coding sequence is TGTGCCAGTAGTATATCCACGACAGTTAACACTGAAGCTTTCTTT. Encoded protein: CASSISTTVNTEAFF. Complete variable domain (other parts from reference TRBV19 and TRBJ1-1): DGGITQSPKYLFRKEGQNVTLSCEQNLNHDAMYWYRQDPGQGLRLIYYSQIVNDFQKGDIAEGYSVSREKKESFPLTVTSAQKNPTAFYLCASSISTTVNTEAFFGQGTRLTVV.

The chain uses TRBV2 and TRBJ1-1; TRBD1 might be the D (5 bases). CDR3 length: 13 residues. Germline CDR1 reads SNHLY; CDR2 reads FYNNEI. Trimming stripped 7 bases from V and 1 base from J, with 10 bases between. CDR3 residues: CASISRENTEAFF. CDR3 DNA sequence: TGTGCCAGCATTTCCAGGGAGAACACTGAAGCTTTCTTT.

This clone appeared a few times. The chain links TRBV29-1 to TRBJ2-2; 7 positions agree with TRBD1. With V trimmed by 4 bases and J by 4 bases, 9 bases remained unmatched. This CDR3 comprises 15 residues. Germline CDR1 reads SQVTM; CDR2 reads ANQGSEA. The CDR3 here is CSVVAGGIPTGELFF. For the CDR3, the DNA is TGCAGCGTTGTAGCAGGGGGTATACCCACCGGGGAGCTGTTTTTT.

V is TRBV5-1 and J is TRBJ2-3; possible D gene TRBD2, 6 bases. This CDR3 contains 14 residues. V gave up 4 bases and J gave up 4 bases, with 13 bases separating them. In germline, CDR1 is SGHRS, CDR2 YFSETQ. The CDR3 nucleotides are TGCGCCAGCAGCGATCTGGGACTTTCAGATACGCAGTATTTT. It encodes CASSDLGLSDTQYF.

The chain carries TRBV6-5 and TRBJ1-2; possibly TRBD1 for D (5 bases). Germline V CDR1 and CDR2: MNHEY, SVGAGI. The length of the CDR3 is 13 residues. Trimming removed 6 bases at V and 5 bases at J, with 13 bases between. Here the CDR3 reads CASRAGPQYGYTF. The CDR3 nucleotides are TGTGCCAGCAGGGCGGGACCCCAGTATGGCTACACCTTC.

V usage is TRBV12-5 and J usage is TRBJ2-7, with a tentative D call TRBD1 (5 bases). Germline CDR1 reads LGHNT; CDR2 reads FRNRAP. The CDR3 consists of 14 residues. The V gene lost 1 base and the J gene lost 7 bases, with 14 bases spanning the gap. CDR3 protein: CASGLGSGPEEQYF. As DNA, the CDR3 is TGTGCTAGTGGTTTGGGGTCAGGGCCGGAAGAGCAGTACTTC.

The V gene is TRBV6-5, the J gene TRBJ1-1; 7 positions match TRBD1. The V and J ends lost 4 bases and 1 base, in that order; junction bases with no gene match: 9. CDR1 is MNHEY, CDR2 SVGAGI, per germline. The CDR3 is 16 residues long. The CDR3 is CASSSRGGGENTEAFF. CDR3 sequence (DNA): TGTGCCAGCAGTTCCCGTGGAGGGGGCGAGAACACTGAAGCTTTCTTT.

V gene TRBV19 combines with J gene TRBJ1-4; no definite D call. The CDR3 runs 19 residues. V shed 8 bases and J shed 12 bases, with 37 bases lying between them. The germline CDR1 and CDR2 sequences are LNHDA and SQIVND (reference sequence). CDR3 sequence reads: CASLRGVTIGLPEVEELFF. DNA for the CDR3: TGTGCCAGTCTCCGCGGGGTTACAATCGGACTCCCGGAGGTTGAGGAACTGTTTTTT.

V usage is TRBV9 and J usage is TRBJ2-6; a possible D gene is TRBD1 (6 bases). The length of the CDR3 is 18 residues. CDR1 and CDR2 (germline): SGDLS, YYNGEE. V lost 0 bases and J lost 3, with 16 bases in between. The DNA of the CDR3 is TGTGCCAGCAGCGTAGCTACGACAGGAGCGTATGGGGCCAACGTCCTGACTTTC. Amino acid sequence: CASSVATTGAYGANVLTF.

This chain connects TRBV6-6 to TRBJ2-2; maybe TRBD1 (6 bases). The CDR3 runs to 16 residues. V lost 6 bases to trimming and J lost 0 bases, with 14 bases between them. CDR1 MNHNY and CDR2 SVGAGI come from the germline V gene (reference sequence). CDR3 amino acids: CASSPRGGTNTGELFF. DNA for the CDR3: TGTGCCAGCAGCCCCAGGGGCGGTACGAACACCGGGGAGCTGTTTTTT.